This is a list of T cell receptor beta chains from one sample in a study of STAT3 mutations in large granular lymphocyte leukemia. Some clones are missing from TCRdb's copy, which holds only in-frame ones; the method was immunoSEQ multiplex PCR. This repertoire shows tens of thousands of clones, nearly 90% found once; its top ten account for 0.4% to 0.5%. Sequencing used PBMCs. The source of these receptors is a human donor with T large granular lymphocyte leukemia. Some clones in this sample may be carry-over from other donors' samples. The conserved cysteine and the conserved F or W are not part of the CDR3 here. The order of the fields is V gene, J gene, CDR3 length, CDR3 protein.

V gene: TRBV28
J gene: TRBJ1-2
CDR3 length: 15
CDR3 protein: ASSWESNPGLGYGYT

V gene: TRBV7-2
J gene: TRBJ1-6
CDR3 length: 14
CDR3 protein: ASSGDISHYNSPLH

V gene: TRBV10-3
J gene: TRBJ1-6
CDR3 length: 12
CDR3 protein: AISRDGSNSPLH

V gene: TRBV25-1
J gene: TRBJ2-1
CDR3 length: 14
CDR3 protein: ASSEVRAGMYNEQF

V gene: TRBV11-3
J gene: TRBJ2-7
CDR3 length: 12
CDR3 protein: ASSPGGTDASQY

V gene: TRBV15
J gene: TRBJ1-1
CDR3 length: 13
CDR3 protein: ATSRKGTGDTEAF

V gene: TRBV7-6
J gene: TRBJ2-5
CDR3 length: 13
CDR3 protein: ASSLFSGGQETQY

V gene: TRBV4-2
J gene: TRBJ2-1
CDR3 length: 16
CDR3 protein: ASSPFGAGGGAPYEQF

V gene: TRBV7-9
J gene: TRBJ1-4
CDR3 length: 14
CDR3 protein: ASSSGRGSTNEKLF

V gene: TRBV7-8
J gene: TRBJ2-7
CDR3 length: 10
CDR3 protein: ASSLSRDEQY

V gene: TRBV7-9
J gene: TRBJ1-2
CDR3 length: 13
CDR3 protein: ASSLAGTGWSGYT

V gene: TRBV6-1
J gene: TRBJ1-4
CDR3 length: 13
CDR3 protein: ASSWTPATNEKLF

V gene: TRBV28
J gene: TRBJ1-3
CDR3 length: 12
CDR3 protein: ASSSPGLGNTIY

V gene: TRBV5-4
J gene: TRBJ1-2
CDR3 length: 12
CDR3 protein: ASRALGTNYGYT

V gene: TRBV29-1
J gene: TRBJ1-1
CDR3 length: 14
CDR3 protein: SVEKGQGGVGTEAF

V gene: TRBV5-4
J gene: TRBJ1-4
CDR3 length: 13
CDR3 protein: ASSLSPGPNEKLF

V gene: TRBV6-5
J gene: TRBJ1-2
CDR3 length: 11
CDR3 protein: ASSSQDHYGYT

V gene: TRBV4-3
J gene: TRBJ1-5
CDR3 length: 13
CDR3 protein: ASSQDRDSNQPQH

V gene: TRBV7-2
J gene: TRBJ2-2
CDR3 length: 12
CDR3 protein: ASSLGQGSGELF

V gene: TRBV29-1
J gene: TRBJ1-5
CDR3 length: 11
CDR3 protein: SVASTAGEPQH

V gene: TRBV7-2
J gene: TRBJ2-3
CDR3 length: 12
CDR3 protein: ASSLDIGTDTQY

V gene: TRBV14
J gene: TRBJ2-5
CDR3 length: 12
CDR3 protein: ASSLFWGLETQY

V gene: TRBV9
J gene: TRBJ1-2
CDR3 length: 11
CDR3 protein: ASSVAVNYGYT

V gene: TRBV7-8
J gene: TRBJ1-1
CDR3 length: 12
CDR3 protein: ASSLGRMNTEAF

V gene: TRBV19
J gene: TRBJ1-6
CDR3 length: 14
CDR3 protein: ASSMTGVTYNSPLH

V gene: TRBV5-4
J gene: TRBJ2-3
CDR3 length: 12
CDR3 protein: ASSLAGLADTQY

V gene: TRBV28
J gene: TRBJ2-5
CDR3 length: 10
CDR3 protein: ASGRAQETQY

V gene: TRBV5-1
J gene: TRBJ2-3
CDR3 length: 13
CDR3 protein: ASSLLAGATDTQY

V gene: TRBV7-2
J gene: TRBJ2-3
CDR3 length: 13
CDR3 protein: ASSLVAGLTDTQY

V gene: TRBV29-1
J gene: TRBJ2-3
CDR3 length: 10
CDR3 protein: SVEESTDTQY

V gene: TRBV4-3
J gene: TRBJ1-2
CDR3 length: 13
CDR3 protein: ASSQDIPGGNGYT

V gene: TRBV9
J gene: TRBJ1-2
CDR3 length: 12
CDR3 protein: ASSANSGGFGYT

V gene: TRBV5-4
J gene: TRBJ2-2
CDR3 length: 14
CDR3 protein: ASSLDSGVLAGELF

V gene: TRBV10-3
J gene: TRBJ1-2
CDR3 length: 14
CDR3 protein: AISESTLVGGDGYT

V gene: TRBV18
J gene: TRBJ2-1
CDR3 length: 13
CDR3 protein: ASSRGQGVGNEQF

V gene: TRBV4-1
J gene: TRBJ1-5
CDR3 length: 13
CDR3 protein: ASSQFTGVYQPQH

V gene: TRBV4-1
J gene: TRBJ2-3
CDR3 length: 14
CDR3 protein: ASSREGLERTDTQY

V gene: TRBV19
J gene: TRBJ1-5
CDR3 length: 10
CDR3 protein: ASSRGTGNQH

V gene: TRBV23-1
J gene: TRBJ2-5
CDR3 length: 13
CDR3 protein: ANHTGRAVQETQY

V gene: TRBV2
J gene: TRBJ1-5
CDR3 length: 13
CDR3 protein: ASKGGGFGNQPQH

V gene: TRBV5-4
J gene: TRBJ2-1
CDR3 length: 13
CDR3 protein: ASSLGGGSFAEQF

V gene: TRBV5-5
J gene: TRBJ2-5
CDR3 length: 11
CDR3 protein: ASSLVSQETQY

V gene: TRBV18
J gene: TRBJ2-1
CDR3 length: 14
CDR3 protein: ASSPPGGTAGNEQF

V gene: TRBV4-2
J gene: TRBJ2-2
CDR3 length: 13
CDR3 protein: ASSQGWPKSGELF

V gene: TRBV2
J gene: TRBJ1-2
CDR3 length: 9
CDR3 protein: ASSENYGYT

V gene: TRBV6-1
J gene: TRBJ2-7
CDR3 length: 12
CDR3 protein: ASSPGTEVGEQY

V gene: TRBV6-1
J gene: TRBJ2-5
CDR3 length: 12
CDR3 protein: ASKTSGWGGTQY

V gene: TRBV29-1
J gene: TRBJ1-3
CDR3 length: 10
CDR3 protein: SAQGMGNTIY

V gene: TRBV7-9
J gene: TRBJ2-2
CDR3 length: 14
CDR3 protein: ASSHQDRRNTGELF

V gene: TRBV18
J gene: TRBJ1-4
CDR3 length: 13
CDR3 protein: ASSPSGRINEKLF

V gene: TRBV19
J gene: TRBJ1-1
CDR3 length: 11
CDR3 protein: ASSQDRGLLAF

V gene: TRBV18
J gene: TRBJ1-6
CDR3 length: 13
CDR3 protein: ASSPRTADNSPLH

V gene: TRBV6-5
J gene: TRBJ1-2
CDR3 length: 10
CDR3 protein: ASSATNYGYT

V gene: TRBV4-3
J gene: TRBJ2-7
CDR3 length: 12
CDR3 protein: ASSRDRGPYEQY

V gene: TRBV13
J gene: TRBJ1-6
CDR3 length: 11
CDR3 protein: ASSLGRDSPLH